This T cell receptor beta chain was sequenced for a study of CD4+ T cells in melanoma (dated by TCRdb to the early 2020s). A note on the overall study: The study examined neoantigen-specific CD4+ T cells in human melanoma. The full study reports these points: Neoantigen-specific CD4+ T cells were reported to be correlated with the function of CD8+ T cells, macrophages and B cells. Neoantigen-specific CD4+ T cells in melanoma were reported to have a range of differentiation states.

As for this clone: This clone's antigen is unknown. Qualities for individual bases were not recorded, and no much larger clone is one base off.

Donors were patients with melanoma. CDR1 and CDR2 are read off the germline V gene as SGDLS and YYNGEE. Cut back by 4 bases and 2 bases, the V and J ends lie 6 bases apart. The CDR3 contains 12 residues, cysteine and phenylalanine counted. Kept here is only the CDR3 DNA, which spans 36 bases and is read in frame from base 1. The library was generated by the immunoSEQ multiplex PCR assay. TCRdb obtained this table from immuneACCESS and retained in-frame rearrangements with V and J assigned. These tables miss some clones; where compared with another copy, unresolved V genes account for less than half of the shortfall, and the remainder is unexplained. This sample comprises about 140,000 clones, 92% of them detected only once. The biggest ten clones account for about 1.6% of the sample.

This TCR was recovered from a human donor with melanoma. Here the chain combines TRBV9 and TRBJ1-2, with no confidently assigned D gene. The CDR3 reads as follows: CASSPWNYGYTF. The DNA sequence is given as TGTGCCAGCAGCCCCTGGAACTATGGCTACACCTTC. With the rest looked up from the reference TRBV9 and TRBJ1-2 genes rather than sequenced, the full variable domain is DSGVTQTPKHLITATGQRVTLRCSPRSGDLSVYWYQQSLDQGLQFLIQYYNGEERAKGNILERFSAQQFPDLHSELNLSSLELGDSALYFCASSPWNYGYTFGSGTRLTVV.